The 30 T cell receptor beta chains below come from one sample, sequenced in a study of Ad26.COV2.S vaccination and SARS-CoV-2 variants. Produced via immunoSEQ multiplex PCR; TCRdb's table is partial and in-frame only. The sample consists of fewer than 100,000 clones, 82% of them appearing once. The sample consisted of peripheral blood, taken after recovery from COVID-19. These receptor sequences come from a human donor who had recovered from COVID-19.

CDR3 DNA sequence: TGCGCCAGCAGCTTAGGGGTCGAGGTCTCCTACGAGCAGTACTTC. It yields the protein CASSLGVEVSYEQYF. The chain employs TRBV5-1 and TRBJ2-7; tentatively, D is TRBD1 (5 bases). The CDR3 is made up of 15 amino acids. In germline, CDR1 is SGHRS, CDR2 YFSETQ. Trimming pared 2 bases from V and 0 bases from J, leaving 12 bases between.

The chain recombines TRBV9 with TRBJ2-4; 9 nucleotides line up with TRBD2. The V segment lost 6 bases and the J segment 3 bases; nucleotides outside the gene matches: 7. Germline loops: CDR1 SGDLS, CDR2 YYNGEE. CDR3 size: 15 residues. The CDR3 is CASTERGDGKNIQYF. The CDR3 bases are TGTGCCAGCACCGAGCGGGGGGACGGCAAAAACATTCAGTACTTC.

The chain uses TRBV11-2 and TRBJ2-7, with 7 bases that match TRBD1. Germline V lookup: CDR1 SGHAT, CDR2 FQNNGV. This CDR3 is built from 16 residues. Unmatched junction bases numbered 15, after V lost 3 bases and J lost 7 bases. In DNA form, the CDR3 reads TGTGCCAGCAGCTTTGCGGACAGGCGGAGAGCTGGGGAGCAGTACTTC. It specifies CASSFADRRRAGEQYF.

The J gene is TRBJ1-2, the V gene TRBV28; 8 nucleotides agree with TRBD1. V was clipped by 4 bases and J by 4 bases; unmatched bases: 11. The CDR3 has 16 residues. Germline values: CDR1 MDHEN, CDR2 SYDVKM. The CDR3 coding sequence is TGTGCCAGCAGTTCCCTTGGACAGGGTATGGGCTATGGCTACACCTTC. Translating gives CASSSLGQGMGYGYTF.

The CDR3: CASSGVGGRLGNEQFF. The DNA of the CDR3 is TGTGCCAGCAGCGGAGTGGGGGGAAGACTCGGAAATGAGCAGTTCTTC. This sequence joins TRBV7-2 and TRBJ2-1; D may be TRBD2 (6 bases). The germline gives CDR1 SGHTA, CDR2 FQGNSA. The V end lost 5 bases, the J end lost 7 bases, and 21 bases lay between the germline ends. The CDR3 sequence is 16 residues long.

The gene calls are TRBV19 and TRBJ2-7; 9 bases match TRBD1. The CDR3 is made up of 14 amino acids. V lost 6 bases and J lost 7; bases outside the gene matches: 10. Looked up from germline, CDR1 is LNHDA and CDR2 is SQIVND (reference sequence). The chain's CDR3 is CASRAWTGDLEQYF. The CDR3 region has the DNA TGTGCCAGTAGAGCTTGGACAGGGGATTTGGAGCAGTACTTC. Using reference TRBV19 and TRBJ2-7 for the parts outside the CDR3, the full variable domain is DGGITQSPKYLFRKEGQNVTLSCEQNLNHDAMYWYRQDPGQGLRLIYYSQIVNDFQKGDIAEGYSVSREKKESFPLTVTSAQKNPTAFYLCASRAWTGDLEQYFGPGTRLTVT.

This clone was counted only a few times. V gene TRBV28 combines with J gene TRBJ2-1; 9 bases align to TRBD2. Germline V gives CDR1 MDHEN, CDR2 SYDVKM. The V segment lost 11 bases and the J segment 1 base; nucleotides outside the gene matches: 9. CDR3 length: 15 residues. CDR3 sequence: CAGGGGRGSYNEQFF. In DNA, the CDR3 is TGTGCCGGGGGCGGCGGGAGGGGATCCTACAATGAGCAGTTCTTC. The full variable domain, with the rest looked up from reference TRBV28 and TRBJ2-1, is DVKVTQSSRYLVKRTGEKVFLECVQDMDHENMFWYRQDPGLGLRLIYFSYDVKMKEKGDIPEGYSVSREKKERFSLILESASTNQTSMYLCAGGGGRGSYNEQFFGPGTRLTVL.

A few counts support this clone. The CDR3 protein is CSVETVSSYNEQFF. The CDR3 DNA reads as TGCAGCGTTGAGACGGTGAGCTCCTACAATGAGCAGTTCTTC. This rearrangement joins TRBV29-1 to TRBJ2-1; D gene uncertain. V was pared by 3 bases and J by 0 bases, with 9 bases between. CDR1 and CDR2 from the germline V gene are SQVTM and ANQGSEA. The CDR3 has 14 amino acids.

This sequence joins TRBV9 and TRBJ2-4, with D perhaps given as TRBD1 or TRBD2 (6 bases each). The germline V gene encodes CDR1 SGDLS and CDR2 YYNGEE. This CDR3 is built from 16 residues. Trimming removed 4 bases from V and 2 bases from J, with 16 bases in between. In nucleotides, the CDR3 is TGTGCCAGCAGCTCGCCCATAGGGGGGACCAAAAACATTCAGTACTTC. It is translated as CASSSPIGGTKNIQYF.

The rearrangement uses TRBV28 and TRBJ2-7; D is possibly TRBD1 (5 bases). CDR3 length: 15 residues. Germline-derived CDR1 and CDR2 are MDHEN and SYDVKM. V was shortened by 7 bases and J by 4 bases, with 20 bases between the two germline ends. The CDR3 region has the DNA TGTGCCAGCACCCCTTCCGCAGGGTCAAGGTACGAGCAGTACTTC. It encodes CASTPSAGSRYEQYF.

The rearrangement links TRBV7-9 to TRBJ2-1, with 13 bases fitting TRBD2. Germline CDR1 reads SEHNR; CDR2 reads FQNEAQ (reference sequence). CDR3 length: 19 amino acids. V dropped 6 bases and J dropped 0; count of bases not matched to a gene: 11. CDR3 DNA: TGTGCCAGCAGGGCGCCGGGACTAGCGGGGTCCCACTCCTACAATGAGCAGTTCTTC. This translates into CASRAPGLAGSHSYNEQFF.

CDR3 protein: CASSIWGNYGYTF. CDR3 sequence (DNA): TGTGCCAGTAGTATATGGGGGAACTATGGCTACACCTTC. The chain uses TRBV19 and TRBJ1-2; tentative D call: TRBD1 (5 bases). The germline V gene has CDR1 LNHDA and CDR2 SQIVND (reference sequence). Trimming pared 2 bases from V and 2 bases from J, leaving 6 bases between. The CDR3 has 13 residues.

The rearrangement links TRBV29-1 to TRBJ2-5; a possible D gene is TRBD2 (6 bases). Between the trimmed V and J ends, which lost 3 bases and 6 bases, there was a span of 20 bases. This CDR3 comprises 15 residues. Germline V lookup: CDR1 SQVTM, CDR2 ANQGSEA. For the CDR3, the DNA is TGCAGCGTTGAGTGGGTGGGTCTGGAGGGTCAGACCCAGTACTTC. It specifies CSVEWVGLEGQTQYF.

V usage is TRBV12-5 and J usage is TRBJ1-4; 10 nucleotides align to TRBD1. CDR1 is LGHNT, CDR2 FRNRAP, per germline. Trimming cost V 5 bases and J 7 bases; bases outside gene matches: 7. The length of the CDR3 is 15 residues. The CDR3 nucleotides are TGTGCTAGTGGTCCCGGGACAGGGGAAGGTGAAAAACTGTTTTTT. Protein: CASGPGTGEGEKLFF.

The J gene is TRBJ1-4, the V gene TRBV2; 7 bases map to TRBD1. This CDR3 is 16 amino acids long. The ends lost 1 base at V and 7 bases at J; junction bases unmatched: 9. Germline V gene sequence: CDR1 SNHLY, CDR2 FYNNEI. The CDR3 loop reads CASSEEVGRGREKLFF. CDR3 bases: TGTGCCAGCAGTGAAGAAGTCGGAAGGGGGCGTGAAAAACTGTTTTTT. Combining the CDR3 with reference TRBV2 and TRBJ1-4 gives the whole variable domain EPEVTQTPSHQVTQMGQEVILRCVPISNHLYFYWYRQILGQKVEFLVSFYNNEISEKSEIFDDQFSVERPDGSNFTLKIRSTKLEDSAMYFCASSEEVGRGREKLFFGSGTQLSVL.

V usage is TRBV4-3 and J usage is TRBJ1-1; weak D call: TRBD1 (6 bases). The CDR3 loop spans 20 amino acids. Trimming left V 4 bases short and J 0 bases short, with 27 bases between. Germline V gene data show CDR1 as LGHNA and CDR2 as YSLEER. The CDR3 DNA reads TGCGCCAGCAGCCCCTATGGGGGGGCGCAGGGAGGGGTCATGAACACTGAAGCTTTCTTT. Encoded protein: CASSPYGGAQGGVMNTEAFF.

V usage is TRBV9 and J usage is TRBJ2-7; D is ambiguous. V was pared by 3 bases and J by 0 bases, with 4 bases between. Germline V gene lookup returns CDR1 SGDLS and CDR2 YYNGEE. The CDR3 sequence is 12 residues long. CDR3 protein: CASSGSSYEQYF. The CDR3 region has the DNA TGTGCCAGCAGCGGAAGCTCCTACGAGCAGTACTTC.

V gene TRBV29-1 combines with J gene TRBJ2-6; no definite D call. The germline CDR1 and CDR2 sequences are SQVTM and ANQGSEA. Trimming removed 5 bases at V and 0 bases at J, with 5 bases between. CDR3 length: 13 amino acids. CDR3 nucleotide sequence: TGCAGCGTTTACCTCTCTGGGGCCAACGTCCTGACTTTC. Protein sequence: CSVYLSGANVLTF.

The chain employs TRBV27 and TRBJ1-5; TRBD1 matches 7 bases. Germline CDR1 reads MNHEY; CDR2 reads SMNVEV (reference sequence). The CDR3 extends over 16 amino acids. Losses at the gene ends were 3 bases for V and 2 bases for J; bases not matched to a gene: 7. CDR3 coding DNA: TGTGCCAGCAGTTTTCGGGGACAGAGAGGCAATCAGCCCCAGCATTTT. Protein: CASSFRGQRGNQPQHF.

Only one count was recorded for this clone. V is TRBV4-3 and J is TRBJ2-3; D is unresolved. With 0 bases removed from V and 6 bases from J, the gap between germline ends came to 10 bases. CDR3 size: 14 residues. Germline V gives CDR1 LGHNA, CDR2 YSLEER. The CDR3, as DNA: TGCGCCAGCAGCCAAGACAACGAAGAGGATACGCAGTATTTT. This encodes CASSQDNEEDTQYF.

The genes are TRBV7-2 and TRBJ2-7; 7 bases map to TRBD1. J lost 3 bases, V lost 0 bases, and 5 bases had no gene match. This CDR3 contains 15 residues. The germline V gene encodes CDR1 SGHTA and CDR2 FQGNSA. The CDR3 sequence: CASSLAAGGIYEQYF. The CDR3 DNA follows: TGTGCCAGCAGCTTAGCGGCAGGGGGAATCTACGAGCAGTACTTC.

This chain uses TRBV27 with TRBJ2-3; D unclear. Trimming cost V 6 bases and J 2 bases, with 6 bases left between them. The length of the CDR3 is 12 residues. Germline V lookup: CDR1 MNHEY, CDR2 SMNVEV (reference sequence). Written as DNA, the CDR3 is TGTGCCAGCAGCCGGACCACAGATACGCAGTATTTT. It translates to CASSRTTDTQYF.

This chain uses TRBV28 with TRBJ2-7; TRBD2 matches 13 bases. The CDR3 has 16 amino acids. J gave up 0 bases and V 5 bases, and 4 bases lay outside the gene matches. Per the germline V gene, CDR1 is MDHEN and CDR2 is SYDVKM. This chain's CDR3 is CASSLGTSGASYEQYF. For the CDR3, the DNA is TGTGCCAGCAGTCTCGGGACTAGCGGGGCCTCCTACGAGCAGTACTTC. The full variable domain, rest sourced from reference TRBV28 and TRBJ2-7, is DVKVTQSSRYLVKRTGEKVFLECVQDMDHENMFWYRQDPGLGLRLIYFSYDVKMKEKGDIPEGYSVSREKKERFSLILESASTNQTSMYLCASSLGTSGASYEQYFGPGTRLTVT.

The chain carries TRBV3-1 (or the pseudogene TRBV3-2) and TRBJ2-3; 11 positions agree with TRBD2. Germline assignment: CDR1 LGHDT and CDR2 YNNKEL (reference sequence). J lost 1 base, V lost 0 bases, and 15 bases had no gene match. The CDR3 has 21 amino acids. As DNA, the CDR3 is TGTGCCAGCAGCCAAGAATTGCTAGCGGGAGGTAGTAAGGGTGGCACAGATACGCAGTATTTT. Its protein is CASSQELLAGGSKGGTDTQYF.

This clone was seen only a few times. The rearrangement links TRBV10-3 to TRBJ2-7; D not resolved. The CDR3 runs to 13 residues. V was trimmed by 4 bases and J by 0 bases, leaving 7 bases between them. Germline V gene data show CDR1 as ENHRY and CDR2 as SYGVKD. The CDR3 spells CAISVPASYEQYF. The CDR3 DNA sequence: TGTGCCATCAGTGTTCCGGCCTCCTACGAGCAGTACTTC.

Only a few counts were recorded for this clone. The genes are TRBV27 and TRBJ1-5; no clear D. The CDR3 consists of 13 residues. Germline assignment: CDR1 MNHEY and CDR2 SMNVEV (reference sequence). V was cut by 3 bases and J by 9 bases, with 12 bases left in between. The CDR3 DNA is TGTGCCAGCAGTTTTGGGCCCCTGGGGCCCCAGCATTTT. This gives the protein CASSFGPLGPQHF.

The chain recombines TRBV6-5 with TRBJ1-1; TRBD1 aligns across 7 bases. J lost 0 bases, V lost 4 bases, and 5 bases had no gene match. The CDR3 length is 15 residues. CDR1 is MNHEY and CDR2 is SVGAGI in the germline V gene. CDR3 sequence (DNA): TGTGCCAGCAGTTCGACAGGGAGAATGAACACTGAAGCTTTCTTT. Its protein is CASSSTGRMNTEAFF.

The chain recombines TRBV6-4 with TRBJ1-5, with D perhaps matching TRBD1 (6 bases). Germline loops: CDR1 MRHNA, CDR2 SNTAGT. This CDR3 is built from 20 residues. Trimming removed 0 bases from V and 2 bases from J, with 23 bases in between. CDR3 loop: CASSDSMGKVLGGCNQPQHF. CDR3 nucleotides: TGTGCCAGCAGTGACTCAATGGGAAAGGTCCTCGGGGGCTGCAATCAGCCCCAGCATTTT.

This clone is medium-sized within its sample. J is TRBJ1-5 and V is TRBV6-1; D is ambiguous. Germline V gene lookup returns CDR1 MNHNS and CDR2 SASEGT. With 0 bases removed from V and 5 bases from J, the gap between germline ends came to 8 bases. The CDR3 length is 14 residues. The CDR3 sequence is CASSEARGYQPQHF. The CDR3 coding sequence is TGTGCCAGCAGTGAAGCACGGGGTTATCAGCCCCAGCATTTT.

This clone was seen only once. The CDR3 coding sequence is TGTGCCAGCAGCTTGGGTCTAGCGGGACTGGAGACCCAGTACTTC. As protein: CASSLGLAGLETQYF. This chain connects TRBV7-7 to TRBJ2-5; 9 bases map to TRBD2. Germline loops: CDR1 SSHAT, CDR2 FNYEAQ (reference sequence). The junction had 7 bases not matched to a gene; V was cut back by 3 bases and J by 5 bases. The length of the CDR3 is 15 residues.